The rows below give T cell receptor beta chains drawn from one sample of a study of T cell repertoires in cytomegalovirus infection. TCRdb reprocessed the reads via MiXCR and lists one record per CDR3 protein. There are about 240,000 distinct CDR3 sequences in the sample; about 5.9% occur only once, and roughly 6.5% lies in the top ten. Sample: PBMCs. The receptors were gathered from a human donor in good health (CMV status not recorded). Some clones in this sample may be carry-over from other donors' samples. CDR3s include the opening cysteine and the closing phenylalanine or tryptophan. The D gene is left open where the match is weak. The size of a clone is reported for some rows only, either as once, few or many, or as a class for expanded clones.

d_call,clone_size,v_call,j_call,cdr3_nt,cdr3_aa
NA,many,TRBV7-2,TRBJ1-5,TGTGCCAGCAGCACGCGGGACGGTCAGCCCCAGCATTTT,CASSTRDGQPQHF
TRBD1,many,TRBV28,TRBJ1-5,TGTGCCAGCAGCCTAGGACAGGGAGGGACAGGGACCCAGCATTTT,CASSLGQGGTGTQHF
NA,many,TRBV6-5,TRBJ2-2,TGTGCCAGCAGTTCCCTAATTCCCCGGGAGCTGTTTTTT,CASSSLIPRELFF
TRBD2,many,TRBV6-6,TRBJ2-5,TGTGCCAGCAGTTACAAGCGGGGGGGGGGGACCCAGTACTTC,CASSYKRGGGTQYF
NA,many,TRBV20-1,TRBJ2-1,TGCAGTGCTAGGGGGGTCCAAAGGGATGAGCAGTTCTTC,CSARGVQRDEQFF
NA,many,TRBV7-6,TRBJ1-6,TGTGCCAGCAGCTTAACTAATCGGGACGCCCGTAAGAATTCACCCCTCCACTTT,CASSLTNRDARKNSPLHF
NA,many,TRBV6-2/TRBV6-3,TRBJ2-3,TGTGCCAGCACCCGGGACAGCACAGATACGCAGTATTTT,CASTRDSTDTQYF
NA,many,TRBV6-2/TRBV6-3,TRBJ2-1,TGTGCCAGCAGTTCAGTCGCCTCCCCGAACAATGAGCAGTTCTTC,CASSSVASPNNEQFF
NA,many,TRBV7-2,TRBJ2-7,TGTGCCAGCAGTCCCAGTGGGGGACGCTACGAGCAGTACTTC,CASSPSGGRYEQYF
NA,NA,TRBV6-2/TRBV6-3,TRBJ2-7,TGTGCCACCCGACAGAGACCCTACGAGCAGTACTTC,CATRQRPYEQYF